These 13 T cell receptor beta chains were all obtained from the same sample, sequenced in a study of long-term antiretroviral therapy in people with HIV. Researchers report immunoSEQ v3.0 was run at survey level. Assay: immunoSEQ multiplex PCR; the TCRdb copy retains only in-frame clones and omits some. The sample includes 20,000 to 25,000 clones, roughly 86% of them seen just once. The sample in question was unsorted PBMCs, obtained approximately 2.5 years after starting antiretroviral therapy. These receptors all stem from a woman between 45 and 60 years old with HIV.

The rearrangement links TRBV30 to TRBJ2-3; 9 bases agree with TRBD1. CDR3 length: 15 residues. The germline CDR1 and CDR2 sequences are GTSNPN and SVGIG (reference sequence). The CDR3 region is CAWDREGPGTDTQYF. CDR3 bases: TGTGCTTGGGACAGGGAAGGTCCGGGCACAGATACGCAGTATTTT.

The V gene is TRBV5-5, the J gene TRBJ2-2, with D maybe TRBD1 (6 bases). From germline, CDR1 is SGHKS and CDR2 YYEKEE (reference sequence). The length of the CDR3 is 17 residues. Deletions cut 4 bases from V and 5 bases from J, with 21 bases between. CDR3 coding DNA: TGTGCCAGCAGCACCACTTACAGGGTTAGAAGGACCGGGGAGCTGTTTTTT. Encoded protein: CASSTTYRVRRTGELFF.

This clone was found once. The V gene is TRBV25-1, the J gene TRBJ1-6; D call uncertain. Germline V gene data show CDR1 as MGHDK and CDR2 as SYGVNS. CDR3 size: 13 residues. V gave up 6 bases and J gave up 8 bases, with 11 bases separating them. The CDR3 is CASSLGRDSPLHF. As DNA, the CDR3 is TGTGCCAGCAGCCTCGGACGGGATTCACCCCTCCACTTT.

CDR3 in DNA: TGTGCCAGCAGCTCACCAACCGGGACTAGCGGACAAGAGACCCAGTACTTC. Protein product: CASSSPTGTSGQETQYF. V and J are TRBV5-8 and TRBJ2-5; the match to TRBD2 covers 11 bases. Germline V lookup: CDR1 SGHTS, CDR2 YDEGEE. This CDR3 spans 17 amino acids. J gave up 2 bases and V 3 bases, and 9 bases lay outside the gene matches. Complete variable domain (other parts from reference TRBV5-8 and TRBJ2-5): EAGVTQSPTHLIKTRGQQATLRCSPISGHTSVYWYQQALGLGLQFLLWYDEGEERNRGNFPPRFSGRQFPNYSSELNVNALELEDSALYLCASSSPTGTSGQETQYFGPGTRLLVL.

The rearrangement uses TRBV28 and TRBJ1-5, with TRBD1 matching 7 bases. V lost 10 bases, J lost 6 bases, and 6 bases stayed unmatched. The CDR3 runs to 12 residues. Per germline, CDR1 MDHEN and CDR2 SYDVKM. For the CDR3, the DNA is TGTGCCACCGAGGGACAGCCTCAGCCCCAGCATTTT. Amino acid sequence: CATEGQPQPQHF.

This sequence joins TRBV18 and TRBJ1-3; D might be TRBD1 (6 bases). Germline V lookup: CDR1 KGHSH, CDR2 LQKENI. The length of the CDR3 is 13 residues. V was pared by 5 bases and J by 7 bases, with 12 bases between. In DNA, the CDR3 is TGTGCCAGCTCAACGGGGACAAGGAACACCATATATTTT. Translated: CASSTGTRNTIYF.

This chain links TRBV7-2 with TRBJ2-3, with 9 bases fitting TRBD2. Unmatched junction bases numbered 5, after V lost 5 bases and J lost 2 bases. Germline V lookup: CDR1 SGHTA, CDR2 FQGNSA. This CDR3 is 15 amino acids long. CDR3 sequence (DNA): TGTGCCAGCAGCGCTCTAGCGGGACTCACAGATACGCAGTATTTT. It specifies CASSALAGLTDTQYF.

V is TRBV19 and J is TRBJ2-1; D unresolved. Germline CDR1 reads LNHDA; CDR2 reads SQIVND (reference sequence). With 5 bases removed from V and 3 bases from J, the gap between germline ends came to 5 bases. The CDR3 spans 12 residues. CDR3 nucleotide sequence: TGTGCCAGTAGTTGGGACTACAATGAGCAGTTCTTC. Translating it yields CASSWDYNEQFF.

The chain employs TRBV4-2 and TRBJ2-2; the D gene is possibly TRBD1 (6 bases). CDR3 length: 16 amino acids. Per the germline V gene, CDR1 is LGHNA and CDR2 is YNFKEQ. V gave up 0 bases and J gave up 3 bases, with 11 bases separating them. The CDR3 reads CASSQERGTYTGELFF. The CDR3 DNA sequence: TGTGCCAGCAGCCAAGAAAGGGGGACATACACCGGGGAGCTGTTTTTT.

V and J are TRBV4-3 and TRBJ1-5, with TRBD1 identical over 7 bases. Per germline, CDR1 LGHNA and CDR2 YSLEER. With V trimmed by 1 base and J by 2 bases, 2 bases remained unmatched. This CDR3 spans 15 amino acids. DNA for the CDR3: TGCGCCAGCAGCCAAGGAACAGGGGGCAATCAGCCCCAGCATTTT. Protein product: CASSQGTGGNQPQHF.

The rearrangement uses TRBV25-1 and TRBJ2-5; possibly TRBD2 for D (6 bases). CDR1 and CDR2 (germline): MGHDK, SYGVNS. This CDR3 spans 15 amino acids. Trimming shortened V by 3 bases and J by 4 bases, and 15 bases separated the two germline ends. In DNA, the CDR3 is TGTGCCAGCAGTGATGTTTGGGGGAGGACAGAGACCCAGTACTTC. Translated: CASSDVWGRTETQYF.

This chain connects TRBV28 to TRBJ2-2, with TRBD1 matching over 10 bases. This CDR3 has 15 residues. CDR1 is MDHEN, CDR2 SYDVKM, per germline. Trimming removed 8 bases from V and 2 bases from J; junction bases left unmatched: 5. The CDR3 DNA is TGTGCCAGCGCGGGACAGGGGTTCAACACCGGGGAGCTGTTTTTT. Its translation: CASAGQGFNTGELFF.

This sequence joins TRBV9 and TRBJ2-7; either TRBD1 or TRBD2 may fit D (7 bases each). The CDR3 has 20 amino acids. Germline CDR1 SGDLS, CDR2 YYNGEE. Trimming shortened V by 2 bases and J by 3 bases, and 30 bases separated the two germline ends. The CDR3 reads CASSVGVTGTSAGQNYEQYF. CDR3 coding DNA: TGTGCCAGCAGCGTCGGGGTGACAGGGACGTCAGCGGGACAAAACTACGAGCAGTACTTC.